The 26 T cell receptor beta chains reported below all come from one sample, sequenced in a study of OX40 agonist ivuxolimab in advanced cancers. Libraries were prepared by immunoSEQ multiplex PCR; TCRdb keeps only in-frame clonotypes and omits some of them. The sample lists 80,000 to 100,000 clones, around nine tenths occurring once. The starting material was CD4+ or CD8+ T cells sorted from blood, obtained in a trial of the OX40 agonist ivuxolimab. These receptors came from an adult with an advanced solid tumor such as melanoma, head and neck, liver or kidney cancer.

This chain connects TRBV6-1 to TRBJ2-4, with D hard to call. Germline CDR1 is MNHNS and CDR2 is SASEGT. V shed 8 bases and J shed 8 bases, with 13 bases lying between them. This CDR3 is built from 12 residues. The CDR3 nucleotides are TGTGCCAGCTCACCCGTAGAGGACATTCAGTACTTC. Its translation is CASSPVEDIQYF.

This clone occurred once. V and J are TRBV11-2 and TRBJ2-3; D tentatively fits TRBD1 or TRBD2 (5 bases each). CDR3 length: 18 residues. V lost 6 bases and J 1 base, leaving 23 bases between the germline ends. CDR1 and CDR2 (germline): SGHAT, FQNNGV. The CDR3 coding sequence is TGTGCCAGCAGTCAAATCCGGACGAGGGGAAAAGGCACAGATACGCAGTATTTT. This codes for CASSQIRTRGKGTDTQYF.

This clone showed up just once. V usage is TRBV6-4 and J usage is TRBJ2-3, with D perhaps given as TRBD1 or TRBD2 (5 bases each). V lost 0 bases and J lost 6, with 16 bases in between. The CDR3 spans 16 residues. Germline CDR1 is MRHNA and CDR2 is SNTAGT. This chain's CDR3 is CASSDSRGVSRDTQYF. CDR3 nucleotides: TGTGCCAGCAGTGACTCGAGGGGAGTCTCTCGGGATACGCAGTATTTT.

The chain recombines TRBV11-2 with TRBJ2-1; 7 nucleotides align to TRBD2. CDR3 size: 17 residues. The J segment lost 4 bases and the V segment lost 1 base, leaving 10 bases of the junction unmatched. CDR1 and CDR2 (germline): SGHAT, FQNNGV. The DNA for the CDR3 is TGTGCCAGCAGCTTAGTTGGACTAGTGGGGGGTTACAATGAGCAGTTCTTC. Translating gives CASSLVGLVGGYNEQFF.

The V and J genes are TRBV6-6 and TRBJ2-3; unclear D gene. The CDR3 sequence is 13 residues long. From germline, CDR1 is MNHNY and CDR2 SVGAGI (reference sequence). The V gene lost 5 bases and the J gene lost 1 base, with 7 bases spanning the gap. CDR3 sequence reads: CASSTYGTDTQYF. For the CDR3, the DNA is TGTGCCAGCAGTACCTATGGCACAGATACGCAGTATTTT.

This clone has more than one count but fewer than ten. This chain joins TRBV6-5 and TRBJ1-1; D gene ambiguous. Looked up from germline, CDR1 is MNHEY and CDR2 is SVGAGI. This CDR3 has 13 residues. The ends were cut back, 2 bases at V and 3 bases at J, with 7 bases in the middle. CDR3 amino acids: CASSYGLYTEAFF. The DNA of the CDR3 is TGTGCCAGCAGTTACGGTCTCTACACTGAAGCTTTCTTT.

The chain combines TRBV6-5 with TRBJ2-1; TRBD1 or TRBD2 may be the D gene (5 bases each). V dropped 3 bases and J dropped 9 bases, with 6 bases sitting between them. The V gene's germline CDR1 is MNHEY and CDR2 SVGAGI. The CDR3 is 11 residues long. The CDR3 nucleotides read TGTGCCAGCAGTTATGGGGGTGAGCAGTTCTTC. Protein product: CASSYGGEQFF.

The V call is TRBV6-6, the J call TRBJ2-3; 8 bases line up with TRBD2. The CDR3 extends over 13 amino acids. Germline V gene lookup returns CDR1 MNHNY and CDR2 SVGAGI (reference sequence). V dropped 5 bases and J dropped 7; count of bases not matched to a gene: 5. CDR3 nucleotides: TGTGCCAGCAGTGGTAGCGGGGAAAATACGCAGTATTTT. Protein product: CASSGSGENTQYF.

The chain carries TRBV27 and TRBJ1-4; 7 bases agree with TRBD1. Trimming at V came to 7 bases and at J to 6 bases, leaving 5 bases not matched to a gene. Per the germline V gene, CDR1 is MNHEY and CDR2 is SMNVEV (reference sequence). This CDR3 spans 13 amino acids. The CDR3 spells CASTAQGYEKLFF. In DNA form, the CDR3 reads TGTGCCAGCACGGCACAGGGGTATGAAAAACTGTTTTTT.

Concerning this clone: The identical CDR3 is also encoded by other nucleotide sequences in the sample. The V and J genes are TRBV7-9 and TRBJ1-3, with D hard to call. Trimming pared 5 bases from V and 0 bases from J, leaving 2 bases between. Per germline, CDR1 SEHNR and CDR2 FQNEAQ (reference sequence). The length of the CDR3 is 12 residues. CDR3 in amino acids: CASSPSGNTIYF. In nucleotides, the CDR3 is TGTGCCAGCAGCCCCTCTGGAAACACCATATATTTT.

The V gene is TRBV27, the J gene TRBJ2-5; D unresolved. This CDR3 has 13 amino acids. Germline CDR1 MNHEY, CDR2 SMNVEV (reference sequence). Trimming pared 0 bases from V and 1 base from J, leaving 3 bases between. The CDR3 here is CASSLSAQETQYF. CDR3 DNA: TGTGCCAGCAGTTTATCCGCCCAAGAGACCCAGTACTTC.

This clone was detected a few times. The chain is built from TRBV28 and TRBJ1-5, with D tentatively TRBD1 (5 bases). The CDR3 extends over 12 amino acids. The ends were cut back, 4 bases at V and 4 bases at J, with 5 bases in the middle. CDR1 and CDR2 from the germline V gene are MDHEN and SYDVKM. This CDR3 is CASSSGNQPQHF. In DNA, the CDR3 is TGTGCCAGCAGTTCAGGGAATCAGCCCCAGCATTTT.

The chain employs TRBV7-6 and TRBJ1-2; 9 bases line up with TRBD1. Germline V gene data show CDR1 as SGHVS and CDR2 as FNYEAQ. The CDR3 contains 14 residues. Germline trimming cut 4 bases from V and 2 bases from J; bases unmatched to any gene: 2. CDR3 DNA: TGTGCCAGCAGCTATGGACAGGGGAACTATGGCTACACCTTC. This translates into CASSYGQGNYGYTF.

V is TRBV6-5 and J is TRBJ2-6, with unresolved D. V was trimmed by 2 bases and J by 4 bases, leaving 9 bases between them. The CDR3 loop spans 15 amino acids. CDR1 is MNHEY and CDR2 is SVGAGI in the germline V gene. The CDR3 here is CASSYGLEGANVLTF. In DNA, the CDR3 is TGTGCCAGCAGTTACGGGTTGGAGGGGGCCAACGTCCTGACTTTC.

The chain carries TRBV9 and TRBJ2-1; D is possibly TRBD1 or TRBD2 (5 bases each). Germline loops: CDR1 SGDLS, CDR2 YYNGEE. The V end lost 0 bases, the J end lost 7 bases, and 14 bases lay between the germline ends. The CDR3 covers 15 residues. This CDR3 reads CASSVGGVPLNEQFF. The CDR3 DNA follows: TGTGCCAGCAGCGTAGGAGGGGTGCCGTTGAATGAGCAGTTCTTC.

The chain has TRBV6-1 and TRBJ2-3; D ambiguous. CDR1 and CDR2 from the germline V gene are MNHNS and SASEGT. CDR3 length: 11 residues. The V end was cut by 3 bases, the J end by 2 bases, with 0 bases between. This CDR3 is CASSDTDTQYF. The CDR3 DNA follows: TGTGCCAGCAGTGACACAGATACGCAGTATTTT.

This sequence joins TRBV11-3 and TRBJ2-5; D call uncertain. V gave up 0 bases and J gave up 7 bases, with 9 bases separating them. The CDR3 consists of 13 residues. Germline loops: CDR1 SGHNT, CDR2 YENEEA. CDR3 protein: CASSLDRGGTQYF. For the CDR3, the DNA is TGTGCCAGCAGCTTAGATCGCGGCGGGACCCAGTACTTC.

The rearrangement uses TRBV4-1 and TRBJ1-3; 7 nucleotides agree with TRBD1. V shed 3 bases and J 0 bases; nucleotides not matched to a gene: 5. Germline V gene sequence: CDR1 MGHRA, CDR2 YSYEKL. This CDR3 has 16 residues. The CDR3 loop is CASSHPTGNSGNTIYF. DNA of the CDR3: TGCGCCAGCAGCCACCCGACAGGGAACTCTGGAAACACCATATATTTT.

This clone came up once. The rearrangement joins TRBV5-5 to TRBJ2-5; possibly TRBD1 for D (5 bases). The CDR3 consists of 15 residues. Germline assignment: CDR1 SGHKS and CDR2 YYEKEE (reference sequence). Deletions cut 0 bases from V and 3 bases from J, with 12 bases between. CDR3 loop: CASSLGVGQKETQYF. In DNA form, the CDR3 reads TGTGCCAGCAGCTTGGGGGTGGGGCAAAAAGAGACCCAGTACTTC. Full variable domain (outside the CDR3, taken from reference TRBV5-5 and TRBJ2-5): DAGVTQSPTHLIKTRGQQVTLRCSPISGHKSVSWYQQVLGQGPQFIFQYYEKEERGRGNFPDRFSARQFPNYSSELNVNALLLGDSALYLCASSLGVGQKETQYFGPGTRLLVL.

This sequence joins TRBV6-5 and TRBJ2-1, with D possibly being TRBD2 (7 bases). Germline V gives CDR1 MNHEY, CDR2 SVGAGI. Trimming left V 2 bases short and J 2 bases short, with 13 bases between. The CDR3 extends over 16 amino acids. The CDR3 region is CASSYKGGGPYNEQFF. CDR3 coding DNA: TGTGCCAGCAGTTACAAAGGCGGGGGCCCCTACAATGAGCAGTTCTTC.

V and J are TRBV7-6 and TRBJ2-3, with TRBD2 matching 7 bases. The trim removed 0 bases at V and 0 bases at J, leaving 3 bases unmatched. Germline CDR1 is SGHVS and CDR2 is FNYEAQ. CDR3 length: 16 residues. The CDR3, as DNA: TGTGCCAGCAGCTTAGCGGGGGGGGTAAGCACAGATACGCAGTATTTT. This encodes CASSLAGGVSTDTQYF. Drawing the rest from reference TRBV7-6 and TRBJ2-3, the complete variable domain is GAGVSQSPRYKVTKRGQDVALRCDPISGHVSLYWYRQALGQGPEFLTYFNYEAQQDKSGLPNDRFSAERPEGSISTLTIQRTEQRDSAMYRCASSLAGGVSTDTQYFGPGTRLTVL.

The rearrangement links TRBV7-2 to TRBJ1-5, with D maybe TRBD1 (5 bases). Between the trimmed V and J ends, which lost 5 bases and 7 bases, there was a span of 21 bases. This CDR3 region has 16 residues. Germline V CDR1 and CDR2: SGHTA, FQGNSA. The CDR3 region has the DNA TGTGCCAGCAGCCCCCCTAGGGATTACGGGGGACAGCCCCAGCATTTT. This gives the protein CASSPPRDYGGQPQHF.

The gene calls are TRBV6-1 and TRBJ1-4; 7 positions agree with TRBD1. Trimming cost V 3 bases and J 8 bases; bases outside gene matches: 12. The germline V gene has CDR1 MNHNS and CDR2 SASEGT. This CDR3 spans 16 amino acids. The CDR3 DNA follows: TGTGCCAGCAGTGAGAGTTACGGGACAGCGCAAGAAAAACTGTTTTTT. Its protein is CASSESYGTAQEKLFF.

V and J are TRBV19 and TRBJ2-7, with TRBD1 identical over 7 bases. V gave up 8 bases and J gave up 2 bases; unmatched junction bases: 6. Germline loops: CDR1 LNHDA, CDR2 SQIVND (reference sequence). The CDR3 sequence is 13 residues long. Here the CDR3 DNA reads TGTGCCAGTCTGGACAGGTTGACCTACGAGCAGTACTTC. It codes for CASLDRLTYEQYF.

The V call is TRBV7-9, the J call TRBJ1-1, with no clear D. This CDR3 region has 14 residues. Germline values: CDR1 SEHNR, CDR2 FQNEAQ (reference sequence). The germline V and J ends were trimmed by 0 bases and 7 bases, with 12 bases remaining between them. The CDR3 DNA sequence: TGTGCCAGCAGCTTAGCGTCGGGGAACGGTGAAGCTTTCTTT. This encodes CASSLASGNGEAFF.

The chain couples TRBV14 to TRBJ1-1; perhaps TRBD1 as D (6 bases). Germline values: CDR1 SGHDN, CDR2 FVKESK. The CDR3 length is 13 residues. Between the trimmed V and J ends, which lost 7 bases and 3 bases, there was a span of 12 bases. CDR3 residues: CASTTGLDTEAFF. The DNA of the CDR3 is TGTGCCAGCACCACAGGGTTGGACACTGAAGCTTTCTTT.